Listed here are 15 T cell receptor beta chains from one sample, sequenced in a study of T cell responses to AZD1222 COVID-19 vaccine. The data were produced by immunoSEQ multiplex PCR, yet TCRdb's version contains in-frame clones alone and is incomplete. The table shows around 120,000 clones, with 85% to 95% occurring only once. This material consisted of peripheral blood, taken on day 0 of AZD1222 vaccination. Receptor source: an adult in good health.

The chain joins TRBV7-3 to TRBJ2-1; the D gene is possibly TRBD2 (6 bases). The V gene's germline CDR1 is SGHTA and CDR2 FQGTGA. The CDR3 is 16 residues long. V was pared by 2 bases and J by 0 bases, with 11 bases between. The CDR3 DNA reads as TGTGCCAGCAGCTTATTGGGCGGGACCTCCTACAATGAGCAGTTCTTC. This encodes CASSLLGGTSYNEQFF.

The V call is TRBV6-6, the J call TRBJ1-2, with D uncertain. Germline lookup yields CDR1 MNHNY and CDR2 SVGAGI (reference sequence). Trimming removed 7 bases at V and 7 bases at J, with 19 bases between. The CDR3 runs to 14 residues. The CDR3 loop reads CASTLPEFPPGYTF. In DNA form, the CDR3 reads TGTGCCAGCACTCTACCGGAATTCCCTCCTGGCTACACCTTC.

This sequence joins TRBV29-1 and TRBJ2-5, with TRBD1 as a possible D gene (6 bases). The CDR3 contains 12 residues. Germline CDR1 SQVTM, CDR2 ANQGSEA. The ends were cut back, 6 bases at V and 5 bases at J, with 13 bases in the middle. Written as DNA, the CDR3 is TGCAGCGTCCACTTGGGGGCGGAGACCCAGTACTTC. Encoded protein: CSVHLGAETQYF.

This chain uses TRBV28 with TRBJ1-2; 8 bases are a match to TRBD1. The ends lost 4 bases at V and 1 base at J; junction bases unmatched: 8. The CDR3 runs to 16 residues. Germline assignment: CDR1 MDHEN and CDR2 SYDVKM. CDR3 nucleotides: TGTGCCAGCAGTTCCAACAGGGGGGGGTTTAACTATGGCTACACCTTC. This encodes CASSSNRGGFNYGYTF.

The V and J genes are TRBV4-1 and TRBJ2-5; D remains unclear. Germline CDR1 MGHRA, CDR2 YSYEKL. CDR3 length equals 13 residues. V lost 2 bases, J lost 2 bases, and 6 bases lay in between. The CDR3 sequence is CASSQIIQETQYF. The CDR3 DNA reads TGCGCCAGCAGCCAAATAATTCAAGAGACCCAGTACTTC.

The chain carries TRBV5-1 and TRBJ1-2, with D tentatively TRBD1 (5 bases). This CDR3 region has 13 residues. The ends were cut back, 1 base at V and 8 bases at J, with 12 bases in the middle. Germline V gene sequence: CDR1 SGHRS, CDR2 YFSETQ. Written as DNA, the CDR3 is TGCGCCAGCAGCTTGCCTGGGGCGCACGGCTACACCTTC. This translates into CASSLPGAHGYTF. The complete variable domain, with remaining parts taken from reference TRBV5-1 and TRBJ1-2, reads KAGVTQTPRYLIKTRGQQVTLSCSPISGHRSVSWYQQTPGQGLQFLFEYFSETQRNKGNFPGRFSGRQFSNSRSEMNVSTLELGDSALYLCASSLPGAHGYTFGSGTRLTVV.

For this clone: At one of its ends the junction is not consistent with the germline gene, which may arise from a read error. Written as DNA, the CDR3 is TGTGCCAGCAGTAAATATGGAGGGACCCCTAAAAATGAAAAACTGTTTTTT. Translated: CASSKYGGTPKNEKLFF. The chain employs TRBV25-1 and TRBJ1-4, with D perhaps TRBD1 (5 bases). Germline V CDR1 and CDR2: MGHDK, SYGVNS. This CDR3 comprises 17 residues.

This chain links TRBV7-9 with TRBJ2-5; 7 bases match TRBD1. In germline, CDR1 is SEHNR, CDR2 FQNEAQ (reference sequence). V shed 5 bases, J shed 4 bases, and the junction held 10 bases outside the gene matches. The CDR3 runs 15 residues. The CDR3 DNA reads as TGTGCCAGCAGCCGTCCGACAGGGAGTAGAGAGACCCAGTACTTC. Protein product: CASSRPTGSRETQYF.

This clone was observed a few times. The chain recombines TRBV6-1 with TRBJ2-7; D remains unclear. V was shortened by 0 bases and J by 2 bases, with 5 bases between the two germline ends. The CDR3 totals 13 residues. Germline V gene data show CDR1 as MNHNS and CDR2 as SASEGT. The CDR3 nucleotides read TGTGCCAGCAGTGAAGCTGTCGCCTACGAGCAGTACTTC. Its protein product is CASSEAVAYEQYF.

This clone appeared once. This chain's CDR3 is CASSRGGDYEQYF. Written as DNA, the CDR3 is TGTGCCAGCAGTCGGGGCGGAGACTACGAGCAGTACTTC. V is TRBV11-3 and J is TRBJ2-7; the D call may be TRBD1 or TRBD2 (5 bases each). Germline lookup yields CDR1 SGHNT and CDR2 YENEEA. The ends were cut back, 6 bases at V and 3 bases at J, with 12 bases in the middle. CDR3 length: 13 residues.

The rearrangement uses TRBV7-9 and TRBJ2-1, with D possibly being TRBD2 (6 bases). V lost 4 bases to trimming and J lost 8 bases, with 15 bases between them. CDR3 length: 14 amino acids. Germline V lookup: CDR1 SEHNR, CDR2 FQNEAQ (reference sequence). The CDR3 is CASSSQTSGYEQFF. For the CDR3, the DNA is TGTGCCAGCAGCTCCCAGACTAGTGGCTATGAGCAGTTCTTC.

The rearrangement joins TRBV9 to TRBJ1-1; 7 bases line up with TRBD1. The V segment lost 6 bases and the J segment 4 bases; nucleotides outside the gene matches: 6. The CDR3 runs 13 residues. Germline V CDR1 and CDR2: SGDLS, YYNGEE. The DNA for the CDR3 is TGTGCCAGCAAGGGACAGACTACCACTGAAGCTTTCTTT. Its protein is CASKGQTTTEAFF.

The V gene is TRBV28, the J gene TRBJ2-7, with a weak D call TRBD2 (5 bases). This CDR3 has 15 amino acids. From germline, CDR1 is MDHEN and CDR2 SYDVKM. V lost 3 bases and J lost 4, with 16 bases in between. In DNA, the CDR3 is TGTGCCAGCAGTTTGTTCTTGTCGGAGCGGTACGAGCAGTACTTC. This translates into CASSLFLSERYEQYF.

The V call is TRBV14, the J call TRBJ2-7; the match to TRBD1 covers 9 bases. The CDR3 length is 16 residues. After removal of 4 bases from V and 2 bases from J, the junction contained 9 bases not matched to a gene. Germline V lookup: CDR1 SGHDN, CDR2 FVKESK. CDR3 loop: CASSRLGQGTPYEQYF. The CDR3 nucleotides read TGTGCCAGCAGCCGGCTCGGACAGGGGACCCCCTACGAGCAGTACTTC. Combining the CDR3 with reference TRBV14 and TRBJ2-7 gives the whole variable domain EAGVTQFPSHSVIEKGQTVTLRCDPISGHDNLYWYRRVMGKEIKFLLHFVKESKQDESGMPNNRFLAERTGGTYSTLKVQPAELEDSGVYFCASSRLGQGTPYEQYFGPGTRLTVT.

The CDR3 here is CATSEARAGNYGYTF. The CDR3 nucleotides are TGTGCCACCAGCGAGGCCAGGGCGGGTAACTATGGCTACACCTTC. V usage is TRBV15 and J usage is TRBJ1-2; D possibly corresponds to TRBD1 (5 bases). Germline values: CDR1 LNHNV, CDR2 YYDKDF (reference sequence). The CDR3 runs 15 residues. Between the trimmed V and J ends, which lost 5 bases and 1 base, there was a span of 14 bases.